This T cell receptor beta chain is drawn from a study of cytomegalovirus exposure and HLA in healthy donors. The CDR3 totals 15 residues. V was pared by 1 base and J by 1 base, with 11 bases between. CDR1 and CDR2 from the germline V gene are SGHDT and YYEEEE. Study results and limitations: Rare TCR sequences predominated, though certain public TCRs were found in many donors.

In the PCR, 60 Vbeta and 13 Jbeta primers were used. Assay used: immunoSEQ multiplex PCR; TCRdb lists only in-frame clones, some missing. This specimen shows 70,000 or so clones; the ten leading clones hold roughly 0.9%. Details on this clone: The target antigen is unknown.

The sequenced sample was PBMCs. The receptor was isolated from a boy aged 5-17 years in good health and CMV-seronegative. V gene TRBV5-6 combines with J gene TRBJ1-2; D not certain. CDR3 coding DNA: TGTGCCAGCAGCTTGTTAACAGAAGATAACTATGGCTACACCTTC. Its translation: CASSLLTEDNYGYTF.